This T cell receptor (beta chain) was identified in a study of blood T cell repertoires in COVID-19. About the research overall: Both acute and convalescent COVID-19 samples were obtained from the United States, Italy and Spain. T cells, B-cell-depleted T cells, or PBMCs provided the cDNA or gDNA that served as material.

The germline gives CDR1 DFQATT, CDR2 SNEGSKA (reference sequence). This CDR3 is built from 14 residues. The V and J ends lost 3 bases and 9 bases respectively, with 18 bases between them. Original data processing: Amplifying reference gene primers gave estimates of nucleated cell counts. The protocol was immunoSEQ multiplex PCR, while the TCRdb copy is restricted to in-frame clones and leaves out a portion. That table furnishes V, J and clone size, whereas the DNA furnished D and trimming. The table includes some 180,000 clones, around 83% detected once. The TCR sequence derives from a woman in her 70s who had recovered from COVID-19. Material: peripheral blood. The chain carries TRBV20-1 and TRBJ2-1; D might be TRBD2 (6 bases). DNA of the CDR3: TGCAGTGCTAGTCCCCCTCAACTAGCTATTGAGCAGTTCTTC. It yields the protein CSASPPQLAIEQFF.